The clone carrying this TCR beta chain was recorded a few times. Its antigen is unknown. The entry originates in a study of beta chain features in type 1 diabetes. Reverse transcribing all isolated RNA meant expressed TCRB transcripts were sequenced. Naive, central memory and regulatory T cell samples came to a mean of approximately 4 million reads. Repertoires were generated with immunoSEQ multiplex PCR, while TCRdb's copy carries only in-frame clones and drops some. Among under 150,000 clones listed, roughly 10% were seen once. Deletions cut 3 bases from V and 8 bases from J, with 19 bases between. From germline, CDR1 is MGHDK and CDR2 SYGVNS. There are 15 residues in the CDR3. Findings of the study overall: There was no resolution here of whether HLA type influences TCRB rearrangement. Lower insertion and higher deletion counts appeared at VDJ junctions in type 1 diabetes patients. Moderate yet significant TCRB CDR3 shortening was seen in Type 1 diabetes patients in all four CD4+ subsets.

Via CD45RO/CCR7/CD25/CD127/CD95/CD27, cells of the CD4+ naive, central memory, regulatory and stem cell-like memory subsets were sorted. V gene TRBV25-1 combines with J gene TRBJ1-2, with D perhaps TRBD1 (6 bases). The clonotype comes from a man aged 25 to 40 with type 1 diabetes. The material sequenced was central memory CD4+ T cells from blood. In DNA, the CDR3 is TGTGCCAGCAGTGACCCCACACAGGGCTTCGGAGGCTACACCTTC. Amino acid sequence: CASSDPTQGFGGYTF.